This T cell receptor (beta chain) appears in the sequencing data of a study of blood T cells in healthy people across ages. Findings of the study overall: The recorded TCR beta diversity per million T cells decreased in a roughly linear manner with age. The study found more naive CD4+ cells and higher diversity in long-lived than aged donors. Nothing was known about donor CMV status, and this possibly confounded expanded clonotype changes.

Primers used in a second PCR of roughly 6 to 12 cycles were a sample-barcoded 5' primer and a J-beta primer mix. Sequencing yielded, for each sample, at least 3 million paired-end reads carrying CDR3. Each CDR3 protein is one row after TCRdb ran MiXCR on the 5' RACE reads. The table shows about 1.7 million distinct CDR3 sequences, with over 25% occurring only once. CDR1 is DFQATT and CDR2 is SNEGSKA in the germline V gene (reference sequence). The ends were cut back, 5 bases at V and 6 bases at J, with 14 bases in the middle. The CDR3 extends over 12 amino acids. Ten or more counts support this clonotype. Its specificity is unknown.

The TCR originated in a woman aged 30 to 39 in good health. The chain carries TRBV20-1 and TRBJ2-7; D unclear. The material sequenced was blood. CDR3 residues: CSAPSKRSEQYF. CDR3 coding DNA: TGCAGTGCTCCCAGCAAGAGGAGCGAGCAGTACTTC.